This is a list of T cell receptor beta chains from one sample in a study of cytomegalovirus exposure and HLA in healthy donors. The data were produced by immunoSEQ multiplex PCR, yet TCRdb's version contains in-frame clones alone and is incomplete. The sample has 100,000 to 150,000 clones; about 70% are singletons. The sequenced material came from PBMCs. These TCRs come from a woman in her sixties or seventies in good health and CMV-seropositive. CDR3s include the opening cysteine and the closing phenylalanine or tryptophan. The D gene is left open where the match is weak. For some rows the clone size is stated as once, few or many, or as a class when expanded; others skip it.

V,length,D,size,J,DNA,CDR3
TRBV9,14,TRBD1,NA,TRBJ1-2,TGTGCCAGCAGCGTAGGAGAGGGGGCCTATGGCTACACCTTC,CASSVGEGAYGYTF
TRBV19,15,TRBD1,once,TRBJ1-1,TGTGCCAGTAGTACCCACAGGGGGGGGAACACTGAAGCTTTCTTT,CASSTHRGGNTEAFF
TRBV19,14,NA,NA,TRBJ2-7,TGTGCCAGTAGTGTACAGGTTTTTAACTACGAGCAGTACTTC,CASSVQVFNYEQYF
TRBV5-4,14,TRBD1,NA,TRBJ1-2,TGTGCCAGCAGCTCGACAGGGGAGAGGTATGGCTACACCTTC,CASSSTGERYGYTF
TRBV7-2,17,TRBD2,NA,TRBJ2-3,TGTGCCAGCAGCCACCGGACTAGCGGGGACGATGCAGATACGCAGTATTTT,CASSHRTSGDDADTQYF
TRBV7-2,15,NA,NA,TRBJ2-6,TGTGCCAGCAGCTTCGGGTACTCTGGGGCCAACGTCCTGACTTTC,CASSFGYSGANVLTF
TRBV18,15,NA,once,TRBJ2-7,TGTGCCAGCTCTCCCCCCGCGGGGAGCTCCTACGAGCAGTACTTC,CASSPPAGSSYEQYF
TRBV2,11,NA,NA,TRBJ2-5,TGTGCCTCGGCTCAGGAAGAGACCCAGTACTTC,CASAQEETQYF
TRBV9,15,TRBD1,NA,TRBJ1-4,TGTGCCAGCAGCGCGGGACAGGTGGACAATGAAAAACTGTTTTTT,CASSAGQVDNEKLFF
TRBV25-1,16,NA,NA,TRBJ2-7,TGTGCCAGCAGTGAATCGCGCGACAGCGACTCCTACGAGCAGTACTTC,CASSESRDSDSYEQYF
TRBV29-1,13,NA,NA,TRBJ2-3,TGCAGCGTTGAGTTTGAACAGGCCAATACGCAGTATTTT,CSVEFEQANTQYF
TRBV2,17,TRBD1,NA,TRBJ2-7,TGTGCCAGCAGTGATAACGGGATCCGACAGGGGACCCACGAGCAGTACTTC,CASSDNGIRQGTHEQYF
TRBV25-1,13,NA,NA,TRBJ1-2,TGTGCCAGCAGTGAATTGGGCAGCTATGGCTACACCTTC,CASSELGSYGYTF
TRBV7-9,15,NA,NA,TRBJ1-3,TGTTCCAGCATCAGGTTATCAGGGATTGGAAACACCATATATTTT,CSSIRLSGIGNTIYF
TRBV6-6,14,TRBD1,NA,TRBJ2-7,TGTGCCAGCAGTTACTCGACAGGGGTCTACGAGCAGTACTTC,CASSYSTGVYEQYF
TRBV29-1,13,NA,NA,TRBJ2-1,TGCAGCGTTGAACAGGGGATCGGCAATGAGCAGTTCTTC,CSVEQGIGNEQFF
TRBV5-1,18,TRBD1,NA,TRBJ1-2,TGCGCCAGCAGCCCACCCCCCGGGACAGGGACCCCTTGTTATGGCTACACCTTC,CASSPPPGTGTPCYGYTF
TRBV11-2,16,TRBD2,NA,TRBJ2-5,TGTGCCAGCAGCTTAGATTCTAGCGGGGGGGGAGAGACCCAGTACTTC,CASSLDSSGGGETQYF
TRBV2,13,NA,NA,TRBJ2-5,TGTGCCAGCAGTGTAGAGACTTCGGAGACCCAGTACTTC,CASSVETSETQYF
TRBV11-2,16,NA,NA,TRBJ2-3,TGTGCCAGCAGCTGGGGGGGCGGGAGAAGCACAGATACGCAGTATTTT,CASSWGGGRSTDTQYF
TRBV6-5,13,NA,few,TRBJ2-7,TGTGCCAGCAGTTTGGGACAAACCTACGAGCAGTACTTC,CASSLGQTYEQYF
TRBV5-1,14,NA,NA,TRBJ2-2,TGCGCCAGCAGCTTGCCCGGGAACACCGGGGAGCTGTTTTTT,CASSLPGNTGELFF
TRBV6-7,16,TRBD1,once,TRBJ1-4,TGTGCCAGCAGTTACTCAGGGGGCCGAACTAATGAAAAACTGTTTTTT,CASSYSGGRTNEKLFF
TRBV4-2,16,NA,NA,TRBJ1-5,TGTGCCAGCAGCCAAGATCCAGGGAATAGCAATCAGCCCCAGCATTTT,CASSQDPGNSNQPQHF
TRBV7-7,16,TRBD2,once,TRBJ2-5,TGTGCTAGCAGCTCTATAGCGGGGGGGCATCGAGAGACCCAGTACTTC,CASSSIAGGHRETQYF
TRBV5-1,16,TRBD1,NA,TRBJ2-7,TGCGCCAGCAGCTTTAGTGGAGGACAGGGCACCTACGAGCAGTACTTC,CASSFSGGQGTYEQYF
TRBV4-1,15,NA,NA,TRBJ2-5,TGCGCCAGCAGCCCTGAGAGTGGGGGCCGGGAGACCCAGTACTTC,CASSPESGGRETQYF
TRBV28,15,NA,NA,TRBJ2-3,TGTGCCAGCAGGTCCCCGGGGAGTTTGGCAGATACGCAGTATTTT,CASRSPGSLADTQYF
TRBV2,14,NA,once,TRBJ1-6,TGTGCCAGCAGTGAACAGGGGAATAATTCACCCCTCCACTTT,CASSEQGNNSPLHF
TRBV6-5,13,TRBD1,NA,TRBJ1-6,TGTGCCAGCAGTTACACATCCAGGGGGGAACTCCACTTT,CASSYTSRGELHF